This is a list of T cell receptor beta chains from one sample in a study of CD8 T cells in Susac syndrome. MiXCR, run by TCRdb on the immunoSEQ multiplex PCR reads, gives a single entry per CDR3 protein. The repertoire holds 120,000 to 150,000 distinct CDR3 sequences, with about 93% as singletons. Specimen: CD8+ T cells from PBMCs. The origin of the receptors is a human donor in good health. Each CDR3 is given with its conserved first and last residue. The D gene is left open where the match is weak. Some rows have no size entry. The others give once, few or many, or a class for an expanded clone.

TRBV29-1	NA	NA	TRBJ2-3	CSVEADTDTQYF	TGCAGCGTTGAGGCCGACACAGATACGCAGTATTTT
TRBV5-6	NA	NA	TRBJ2-2	CASSWSRDSQPSGELFF	TGTGCCAGCAGCTGGAGCCGGGACTCCCAGCCCTCCGGGGAGCTGTTTTTT
TRBV3-1	NA	NA	TRBJ2-2	CASSHRDSYTGELFF	TGTGCCAGCAGCCACCGGGACTCCTACACCGGGGAGCTGTTTTTT
TRBV12-3/TRBV12-4	NA	NA	TRBJ2-7	CASSLAENEQYF	TGTGCCAGCAGTTTAGCGGAAAACGAGCAGTACTTC
TRBV7-9	NA	NA	TRBJ2-7	CASSSSGSHRGEQYF	TGTGCCAGCAGCTCAAGCGGGTCCCACCGGGGCGAGCAGTACTTC
TRBV30	NA	TRBD1	TRBJ1-5	CAWSAGTGVNQPQHF	TGTGCCTGGAGCGCCGGGACAGGGGTAAATCAGCCCCAGCATTTT
TRBV28	NA	NA	TRBJ2-2	CASSFRAVGTGELFF	TGTGCCAGCAGTTTCAGGGCTGTAGGGACCGGGGAGCTGTTTTTT
TRBV15	NA	TRBD1	TRBJ2-1	CATARTGVNEQFF	TGTGCCACTGCGCGGACAGGGGTCAATGAGCAGTTCTTC
TRBV12-3/TRBV12-4	NA	TRBD2	TRBJ2-2	CASSPRTSGTGELFF	TGTGCCAGCAGTCCCCGGACTAGCGGCACCGGGGAGCTGTTTTTT
TRBV20-1	NA	TRBD2	TRBJ2-7	CSASIPGGSFTYEQYF	TGCAGTGCCTCCATACCCGGCGGGAGTTTTACCTACGAGCAGTACTTC
TRBV4-3	NA	NA	TRBJ2-3	CASSQDVSPRTDTQYF	TGCGCCAGCAGCCAAGACGTGTCACCCCGCACAGATACGCAGTATTTT
TRBV28	NA	NA	TRBJ2-1	CASSLGTSAGDEQFF	TGTGCCAGCAGTTTAGGGACCAGCGCCGGGGATGAGCAGTTCTTC
TRBV3-1	NA	NA	TRBJ2-1	CASSPNPDNEQFF	TGTGCCAGCAGTCCCAATCCCGACAATGAGCAGTTCTTC
TRBV7-9	NA	TRBD1	TRBJ2-2	CASSAGQASGELFF	TGTGCCAGCAGCGCTGGACAGGCGAGCGGGGAGCTGTTTTTT
TRBV29-1	NA	NA	TRBJ2-7	CSVVLRGPSSYEQYF	TGCAGCGTTGTTCTCAGGGGCCCAAGCTCCTACGAGCAGTACTTC
TRBV15	NA	TRBD1	TRBJ1-2	CATSGGQGESTF	TGTGCCACCAGCGGAGGACAGGGGGAATCTACCTTC
TRBV3-1	NA	TRBD1	TRBJ1-4	CASSHDRESNEKLFF	TGTGCCAGCAGCCACGACAGGGAATCTAATGAAAAACTGTTTTTT
TRBV29-1	NA	TRBD1	TRBJ2-2	CSVAGGSNTGELFF	TGCAGCGTTGCAGGGGGCTCGAACACCGGGGAGCTGTTTTTT
TRBV15	NA	NA	TRBJ2-7	CATSSGRAYEQYF	TGTGCCACCAGCAGCGGGAGAGCCTACGAGCAGTACTTC
TRBV5-4	NA	NA	TRBJ2-7	CASSLPEDKLYEQYF	TGTGCCAGCAGCTTACCCGAGGACAAACTCTACGAGCAGTACTTC
TRBV7-9	few	NA	TRBJ1-1	CASSPNLNTEAFF	TGTGCCAGCAGCCCCAACCTGAACACTGAAGCTTTCTTT
TRBV20-1	NA	TRBD2	TRBJ2-1	CSAIRTSGDNEQFF	TGCAGTGCTATCCGGACTAGCGGGGACAATGAGCAGTTCTTC
TRBV4-3	NA	NA	TRBJ2-1	CASSQDKTGYNEQFF	TGCGCCAGCAGCCAAGATAAAACAGGGTACAATGAGCAGTTCTTC
TRBV6-2/TRBV6-3	NA	NA	TRBJ2-7	CASSYYPGDSYEQYF	TGTGCCAGCAGCTACTACCCGGGAGATTCATACGAGCAGTACTTC
TRBV7-9	NA	NA	TRBJ2-2	CASTKGWTGELFF	TGTGCCAGTACCAAGGGGTGGACCGGGGAGCTGTTTTTT
TRBV30	NA	TRBD1	TRBJ2-1	CAWTHRGYNEQFF	TGTGCCTGGACCCACAGGGGGTACAATGAGCAGTTCTTC
TRBV18	NA	TRBD2	TRBJ2-3	CASSPPGGDTQYF	TGTGCCAGCTCACCCCCGGGGGGAGATACGCAGTATTTT
TRBV30	NA	TRBD2	TRBJ2-7	CAWTNLGLAGGPGFYEQYF	TGTGCCTGGACCAACTTAGGACTAGCGGGAGGCCCCGGGTTCTACGAGCAGTACTTC